Listed below are T cell receptor beta chains from one sample, sequenced in a study of cytomegalovirus exposure and HLA in healthy donors. Sequencing was performed with immunoSEQ multiplex PCR; in TCRdb, only in-frame clones are kept and a portion is missing. There are about 160,000 clones in the sample; less than 85% occur only once, and around 1.5% lies in the top ten. The specimen sequenced was PBMCs. The receptors come from a male donor in good health and CMV-seronegative. CDR3s include the opening cysteine and the closing phenylalanine or tryptophan. The D gene is left open where the match is weak.

d_call	v_call	j_call	cdr3_nt	cdr3_aa
TRBD1	TRBV11-2	TRBJ1-1	TGTGCCAGCAGCTTAGGGACAGGGAGCACTGAAGCTTTCTTT	CASSLGTGSTEAFF
TRBD2	TRBV10-3	TRBJ2-7	TGTGCCATCAGTGCCGAACTAGCGGGAGACTACGAGCAGTACTTC	CAISAELAGDYEQYF
TRBD2	TRBV4-1	TRBJ2-7	TGCGCCAGCAGCCAAGGAAGCGGGGTAACCTACGAGCAGTACTTC	CASSQGSGVTYEQYF
-	TRBV7-8	TRBJ2-1	TGTGCCAGCAGCATTACTAGGAATGAGCAGTTCTTC	CASSITRNEQFF
-	TRBV5-4	TRBJ2-7	TGTGCCAGCAGCCGTAGCGAGTACTACGAGCAGTACTTC	CASSRSEYYEQYF
-	TRBV6-1	TRBJ1-5	TGTGCCAGCAGTGAAGGGAGGGATCAGCCCCAGCATTTT	CASSEGRDQPQHF
-	TRBV6-5	TRBJ1-5	TGTGCCAGCAGTTACGCGCACCTCCCCCAGCATTTT	CASSYAHLPQHF
-	TRBV30	TRBJ1-1	TGTGCCTGGAGTGCACGGGGGAACACTGAAGCTTTCTTT	CAWSARGNTEAFF
TRBD1	TRBV28	TRBJ1-5	TGTGCCAGCAGTCCAAGGACAGGGTGGATTCAGCCCCAGCATTTT	CASSPRTGWIQPQHF
TRBD2	TRBV29-1	TRBJ2-4	TGCAGCGTTGGGACGGGGGGGGCCAAAAACATTCAGTACTTC	CSVGTGGAKNIQYF
-	TRBV9	TRBJ1-1	TGTGCCAGCAGCGTAGCTACGGGGTTGTCCAACACTGAAGCTTTCTTT	CASSVATGLSNTEAFF
-	TRBV6-5	TRBJ1-5	TGTGCCAGCAGGACTTCCCAGGGGAGCAATCAGCCCCAGCATTTT	CASRTSQGSNQPQHF
-	TRBV6-1	TRBJ2-5	TGTGCCAGCAGTACCCGGGTCCAAGAGACCCAGTACTTC	CASSTRVQETQYF
-	TRBV14	TRBJ1-1	TGTGCCAGCAGCCTACGAACAGGGCGGAACACTGAAGCTTTCTTT	CASSLRTGRNTEAFF